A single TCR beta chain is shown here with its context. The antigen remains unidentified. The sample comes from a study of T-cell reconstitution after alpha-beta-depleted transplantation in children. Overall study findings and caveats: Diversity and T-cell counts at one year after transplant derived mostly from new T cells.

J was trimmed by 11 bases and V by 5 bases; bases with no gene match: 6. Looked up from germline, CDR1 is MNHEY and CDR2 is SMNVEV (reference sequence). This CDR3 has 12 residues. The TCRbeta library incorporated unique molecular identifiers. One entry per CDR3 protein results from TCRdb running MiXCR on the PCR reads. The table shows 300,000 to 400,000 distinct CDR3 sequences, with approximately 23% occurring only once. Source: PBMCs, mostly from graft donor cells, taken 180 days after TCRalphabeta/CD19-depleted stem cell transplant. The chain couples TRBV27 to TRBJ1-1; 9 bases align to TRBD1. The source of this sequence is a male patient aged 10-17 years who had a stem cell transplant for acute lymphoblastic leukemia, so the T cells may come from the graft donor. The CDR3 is CASSSTGGSAFF. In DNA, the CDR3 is TGTGCCAGCAGTAGCACAGGGGGCTCGGCTTTCTTT.